These 9 T cell receptor beta chains came from one sample sequenced in a study of blood T cell repertoires in COVID-19. Sequencing used immunoSEQ multiplex PCR; TCRdb keeps in-frame clones, though not all of them. This table has some 150,000 clones, approximately 80% appearing once. Sequenced material: peripheral blood. These receptors were obtained from a human donor with acute or convalescent COVID-19. The donor label of this sample is uncertain.

V is TRBV3-1 (or the pseudogene TRBV3-2) and J is TRBJ1-5; D unresolved. CDR3 length: 12 residues. Germline loops: CDR1 LGHDT, CDR2 YNNKEL (reference sequence). V was pared by 4 bases and J by 6 bases, with 7 bases between. Here the CDR3 reads CASSRGSQPQHF. In DNA form, the CDR3 reads TGTGCCAGCAGCCGCGGGAGTCAGCCCCAGCATTTT.

There are a few counts of this clone. The CDR3: CASSERQGVSPLHF. The CDR3 DNA is TGTGCCAGCAGTGAACGCCAGGGGGTCTCACCCCTCCACTTT. The chain couples TRBV2 to TRBJ1-6; 7 bases align to TRBD1. Germline-derived CDR1 and CDR2 are SNHLY and FYNNEI. J lost 10 bases, V lost 2 bases, and 5 bases had no gene match. This CDR3 contains 14 residues.

In its sample, this clone was seen once. The V gene is TRBV5-4, the J gene TRBJ2-3; 9 bases line up with TRBD1. Germline assignment: CDR1 SGHNT and CDR2 YYREEE (reference sequence). The length of the CDR3 is 15 residues. With V trimmed by 3 bases and J by 5 bases, 7 bases remained unmatched. The CDR3 region is CASSWGGQGLDTQYF. As DNA, the CDR3 is TGTGCCAGCAGCTGGGGGGGACAGGGACTAGATACGCAGTATTTT.

J is TRBJ1-6 and V is TRBV4-1; D perhaps matches TRBD1 (5 bases). Germline lookup yields CDR1 MGHRA and CDR2 YSYEKL. With 4 bases removed from V and 9 bases from J, the gap between germline ends came to 13 bases. This CDR3 spans 14 amino acids. The CDR3 bases are TGCGCCAGCAGCCTCCTAAGCCAGGGTTCACCCCTCCACTTT. This sequence encodes CASSLLSQGSPLHF.

V usage is TRBV11-2 and J usage is TRBJ1-1; possibly TRBD1 for D (5 bases). This CDR3 is 16 amino acids long. Germline values: CDR1 SGHAT, CDR2 FQNNGV. V lost 1 base to trimming and J lost 0 bases, with 12 bases between them. The DNA of the CDR3 is TGTGCCAGCAGCTTAGTCCCGGGACTCGTGAACACTGAAGCTTTCTTT. Its protein product is CASSLVPGLVNTEAFF.

This chain uses TRBV6-6 with TRBJ1-5, with D possibly TRBD1 on 6 matching bases. In germline, CDR1 is MNHNY, CDR2 SVGAGI (reference sequence). The CDR3 is 15 amino acids. The V end lost 1 base, the J end lost 2 bases, and 9 bases lay between the germline ends. CDR3 loop: CASSYLGAGNQPQHF. The CDR3 bases are TGTGCCAGCAGTTACTTGGGGGCAGGCAATCAGCCCCAGCATTTT.

The rearrangement joins TRBV12-3 or TRBV12-4 to TRBJ2-1; 7 positions agree with TRBD2. The CDR3 is 13 residues long. With V trimmed by 1 base and J by 10 bases, 4 bases remained unmatched. CDR3 region: CASSLGGGKEQFF. In DNA form, the CDR3 reads TGTGCCAGCAGTTTAGGGGGAGGGAAGGAGCAGTTCTTC.

The genes are TRBV19 and TRBJ1-1, with TRBD1 matching 8 bases. Germline V gene sequence: CDR1 LNHDA, CDR2 SQIVND (reference sequence). This CDR3 region has 14 residues. Trimming removed 8 bases from V and 3 bases from J; junction bases left unmatched: 8. The CDR3 DNA reads TGTGCCAGTGGACAGGGAATCTCGGACACTGAAGCTTTCTTT. Encoded protein: CASGQGISDTEAFF.

V gene TRBV3-1 (or the pseudogene TRBV3-2) combines with J gene TRBJ1-6; 9 bases align to TRBD1. The CDR3 covers 16 residues. Germline V gene data show CDR1 as LGHDT and CDR2 as YNNKEL (reference sequence). V shed 2 bases, J shed 7 bases, and the junction held 6 bases outside the gene matches. CDR3 bases: TGTGCCAGCAGCCAATACAGGGGGCCGATCAATTCACCCCTCCACTTT. This codes for CASSQYRGPINSPLHF.